This TCR beta chain was sequenced in a study of neoadjuvant anti-PD-1 for oral cavity cancer. For this clone: Its matching antigen is unknown.

Profiled with immunoSEQ multiplex PCR; TCRdb holds only in-frame clones, not every one. The repertoire holds about 81,000 clones, with less than 85% as singletons. This CDR3 has 15 residues. CDR1 is MDHEN and CDR2 is SYDVKM in the germline V gene. V lost 3 bases, J lost 1 base, and 12 bases lay in between. PBMCs were not maintained or expanded in culture before analysis. Regarding the study as a whole: Higher pretreatment Treg/Th17 ratios tracked higher pretreatment blood clonality.

This specimen was PBMCs, taken before nivolumab (anti-PD-1) treatment. This chain connects TRBV28 to TRBJ1-1, with D unresolved. This TCR was sampled from a person aged 35-79 years with oral cavity squamous cell carcinoma. The chain's CDR3 is CASSFFHSSNTEAFF. The CDR3 DNA is TGTGCCAGCAGTTTTTTTCACAGTTCGAACACTGAAGCTTTCTTT.